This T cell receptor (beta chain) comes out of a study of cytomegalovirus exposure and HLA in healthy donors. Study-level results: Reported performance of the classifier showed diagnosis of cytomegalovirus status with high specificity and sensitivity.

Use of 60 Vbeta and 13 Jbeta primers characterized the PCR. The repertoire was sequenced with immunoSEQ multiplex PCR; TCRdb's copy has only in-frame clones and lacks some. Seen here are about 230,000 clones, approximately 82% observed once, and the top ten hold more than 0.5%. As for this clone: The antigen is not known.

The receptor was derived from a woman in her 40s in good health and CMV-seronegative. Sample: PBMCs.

The CDR3 DNA reads as TGTGCCATCAGTGTGGCGGGGGACAATGAGCAGTTCTTC. As protein: CAISVAGDNEQFF. The chain employs TRBV10-3 and TRBJ2-1; TRBD2 matches at 7 bases. Germline-derived CDR1 and CDR2 are ENHRY and SYGVKD. Trimming at V came to 4 bases and at J to 5 bases, leaving 2 bases not matched to a gene. The CDR3 length is 13 residues.